A single sample is the source of the 29 T cell receptor beta chains below, sequenced in a study of T cells after yellow fever vaccination. TCRdb used MiXCR to reprocess the 5' RACE reads, holding one entry per CDR3 protein. The table shows 100,000 to 150,000 distinct CDR3 sequences, with approximately 16% occurring only once. The source material was CD8+ T cells sorted from PBMCs, sampled 5 days after the yellow fever booster vaccination. The source is a man aged 18 to 30 who received the YFV17D yellow fever vaccine.

This clonotype turned up a few times. The rearrangement uses TRBV6-1 and TRBJ2-5; D is unclear. CDR3 length: 16 residues. Trimming took off 2 bases at V and 0 bases at J, with 13 bases between the two ends. Germline-derived CDR1 and CDR2 are MNHNS and SASEGT. The CDR3 protein is CASSEKGRLNQETQYF. In nucleotides, the CDR3 is TGTGCCAGCAGTGAAAAGGGCAGACTCAACCAAGAGACCCAGTACTTC.

The V call is TRBV7-9, the J call TRBJ2-3; no clear D gene. CDR1 and CDR2 (germline): SEHNR, FQNEAQ (reference sequence). CDR3 length: 15 amino acids. V was shortened by 2 bases and J by 2 bases, with 11 bases between the two germline ends. The CDR3 protein is CASSLTALHTDTQYF. In nucleotides, the CDR3 is TGTGCCAGCAGCTTAACAGCTCTTCACACAGATACGCAGTATTTT. Looking up the rest from reference TRBV7-9 and TRBJ2-3 gives the full variable domain: DTGVSQNPRHKITKRGQNVTFRCDPISEHNRLYWYRQTLGQGPEFLTYFQNEAQLEKSRLLSDRFSAERPKGSFSTLEIQRTEQGDSAMYLCASSLTALHTDTQYFGPGTRLTVL.

The rearrangement joins TRBV13 to TRBJ2-2; 11 nucleotides match TRBD1. The CDR3 contains 15 residues. Per the germline V gene, CDR1 is PRHDT and CDR2 is FYEKMQ (reference sequence). V gave up 5 bases and J gave up 7 bases; unmatched junction bases: 6. The CDR3 DNA reads TGTGCCAGCAGCGAATGGACAGGGGGCAGCGGGGAGCTGTTTTTT. As protein: CASSEWTGGSGELFF.

J is TRBJ2-2 and V is TRBV29-1; D unresolved. This CDR3 has 12 amino acids. The V and J ends lost 5 bases and 4 bases respectively, with 8 bases between them. The V gene's germline CDR1 is SQVTM and CDR2 ANQGSEA. The CDR3 nucleotides read TGCAGCGTTCCTACCGCCACCGGGGAGCTGTTTTTT. The encoded protein is CSVPTATGELFF.

This clonotype was picked up a small number of times. The rearrangement links TRBV7-9 to TRBJ2-7, with 7 positions matching TRBD2. The CDR3 contains 14 residues. The germline gives CDR1 SEHNR, CDR2 FQNEAQ (reference sequence). V shed 5 bases, J shed 3 bases, and the junction held 7 bases outside the gene matches. The CDR3 DNA is TGTGCCAGCAGCCCGGGGGACTACCACTACGAGCAGTACTTC. It encodes CASSPGDYHYEQYF.

The J gene is TRBJ2-5, the V gene TRBV18; TRBD1 agrees at 8 bases. This CDR3 has 16 residues. Looked up from germline, CDR1 is KGHSH and CDR2 is LQKENI. The J segment lost 4 bases and the V segment lost 3 bases, leaving 10 bases of the junction unmatched. CDR3 bases: TGTGCCAGCTCACCGTCGGACAGGGCACCCCCAGAGACCCAGTACTTC. Its protein is CASSPSDRAPPETQYF.

The chain couples TRBV9 to TRBJ1-1; D perhaps matches TRBD1 (5 bases). The CDR3 length is 15 residues. CDR1 SGDLS and CDR2 YYNGEE come from the germline V gene. Trimming stripped 1 base from V and 6 bases from J, with 16 bases between. CDR3 in amino acids: CASSVIVEGPPEAFF. The CDR3, as DNA: TGTGCCAGCAGCGTAATCGTCGAGGGGCCCCCTGAAGCTTTCTTT.

V and J are TRBV9 and TRBJ1-1; 11 nucleotides align to TRBD1. CDR1 is SGDLS and CDR2 is YYNGEE in the germline V gene. This CDR3 has 15 residues. After removal of 0 bases from V and 4 bases from J, the junction contained 2 bases not matched to a gene. The CDR3: CASSVDGTGGTEAFF. CDR3 bases: TGTGCCAGCAGCGTAGACGGGACAGGGGGCACTGAAGCTTTCTTT.

The rearrangement uses TRBV15 and TRBJ1-1, with D hard to call. Between the trimmed V and J ends, which lost 2 bases and 1 base, there was a span of 11 bases. The CDR3 extends over 15 amino acids. The germline V gene encodes CDR1 LNHNV and CDR2 YYDKDF (reference sequence). The CDR3 region has the DNA TGTGCCACCAGCAGACCTTTGACGGAGAACACTGAAGCTTTCTTT. It codes for CATSRPLTENTEAFF. Together with reference TRBV15 and TRBJ1-1, the CDR3 gives the full variable domain: DAMVIQNPRYQVTQFGKPVTLSCSQTLNHNVMYWYQQKSSQAPKLLFHYYDKDFNNEADTPDNFQSRRPNTSFCFLDIRSPGLGDTAMYLCATSRPLTENTEAFFGQGTRLTVV.

There are a few counts of this clonotype. V usage is TRBV4-1 and J usage is TRBJ2-3; TRBD2 is a possible D gene (6 bases). The CDR3 is 16 amino acids. The V and J ends lost 2 bases and 0 bases respectively, with 12 bases between them. CDR1 and CDR2 (germline): MGHRA, YSYEKL. The CDR3: CASSQRHAGSTDTQYF. In nucleotides, the CDR3 is TGCGCCAGCAGCCAACGGCACGCGGGAAGCACAGATACGCAGTATTTT.

This clonotype was seen ten or more times. The chain links TRBV20-1 to TRBJ1-1; D is unresolved. Trimming stripped 4 bases from V and 1 base from J, with 7 bases between. Germline lookup yields CDR1 DFQATT and CDR2 SNEGSKA (reference sequence). The CDR3 totals 12 residues. The CDR3 DNA reads TGCAGTGCTATTCGGACGAACACTGAAGCTTTCTTT. Protein product: CSAIRTNTEAFF.

The rearrangement links TRBV7-3 to TRBJ2-1, with 7 bases lining up with TRBD2. This CDR3 comprises 16 residues. The V and J ends lost 1 base and 2 bases, in that order; junction bases with no gene match: 5. Germline V lookup: CDR1 SGHTA, CDR2 FQGTGA. As DNA, the CDR3 is TGTGCCAGCAGCTTAAATGGGGGGGAGACCTACAATGAGCAGTTCTTC. It is translated as CASSLNGGETYNEQFF.

The sample holds many counts of this clonotype. The V call is TRBV7-8, the J call TRBJ2-1; TRBD2 matches 7 bases. V dropped 5 bases and J dropped 6; count of bases not matched to a gene: 13. The germline CDR1 and CDR2 sequences are SGHVS and FQNEAQ. The CDR3 covers 16 residues. The CDR3 nucleotides read TGTGCCAGCAGCCCGAGGGAGCGGGGAGTGTTCAATGAGCAGTTCTTC. It translates to CASSPRERGVFNEQFF.

This clonotype occurred many times. V and J are TRBV20-1 and TRBJ2-3; 11 bases are shared with TRBD2. The trim removed 3 bases at V and 5 bases at J, leaving 7 bases unmatched. CDR3 size: 15 residues. CDR1 and CDR2 from the germline V gene are DFQATT and SNEGSKA (reference sequence). The CDR3 reads CSARELAGGKDTQYF. The CDR3 nucleotides read TGCAGTGCTAGGGAATTAGCGGGGGGGAAAGATACGCAGTATTTT.

Only a few counts were recorded for this clonotype. V is TRBV18 and J is TRBJ2-7; D gene uncertain. Looked up from germline, CDR1 is KGHSH and CDR2 is LQKENI. Trimming took off 2 bases at V and 1 base at J, with 6 bases between the two ends. This CDR3 is built from 13 residues. The CDR3 sequence is CASSPSESYEQYV. The CDR3 DNA follows: TGTGCCAGCTCACCATCTGAATCCTACGAGCAGTACGTC.

This clonotype was observed a few times. This chain links TRBV7-3 with TRBJ2-2; 13 positions match TRBD2. V was pared by 5 bases and J by 5 bases, with 8 bases of the junction left unmatched. Germline V gives CDR1 SGHTA, CDR2 FQGTGA. The CDR3 loop spans 17 amino acids. In DNA, the CDR3 is TGTGCCAGCAGCCACCCCGGGACTAGCGGGGCTACCGGGGAGCTGTTTTTT. This codes for CASSHPGTSGATGELFF.

The chain carries TRBV9 and TRBJ1-1, with D possibly being TRBD1 (5 bases). Germline values: CDR1 SGDLS, CDR2 YYNGEE. The CDR3 is made up of 13 amino acids. Trimming shortened V by 3 bases and J by 11 bases, and 17 bases separated the two germline ends. CDR3 nucleotides: TGTGCCAGCAGCGCTAAGGGATGGGGGGTGGCTTTCTTT. It is translated as CASSAKGWGVAFF.

The chain couples TRBV5-1 to TRBJ2-5, with TRBD1 matching 9 bases. J gave up 5 bases and V 0 bases, and 14 bases lay outside the gene matches. This CDR3 comprises 18 residues. In germline, CDR1 is SGHRS, CDR2 YFSETQ. CDR3 protein: CASSLAPARDREGETQYF. CDR3 nucleotide sequence: TGCGCCAGCAGCTTGGCCCCCGCCAGGGACAGGGAGGGCGAGACCCAGTACTTC.

This clonotype showed up many times. The chain carries TRBV7-9 and TRBJ2-1, with TRBD2 matching 7 bases. This CDR3 comprises 14 residues. Germline trimming cut 2 bases from V and 8 bases from J; bases unmatched to any gene: 6. The V gene's germline CDR1 is SEHNR and CDR2 FQNEAQ (reference sequence). The CDR3 here is CASSLSGGSDEQFF. CDR3 DNA sequence: TGTGCCAGCAGCTTATCGGGGGGATCCGATGAGCAGTTCTTC.

A few counts support this clonotype. The V call is TRBV6-5, the J call TRBJ2-3, with TRBD1 matching over 11 bases. The CDR3 spans 15 residues. The trim removed 0 bases at V and 14 bases at J, leaving 10 bases unmatched. CDR1 is MNHEY and CDR2 is SVGAGI in the germline V gene. The CDR3 sequence is CASSYSRVGTGGRYF. Written as DNA, the CDR3 is TGTGCCAGCAGTTACTCTCGGGTCGGGACAGGGGGACGGTATTTT.

This clonotype was counted a few times. The V and J genes are TRBV5-1 and TRBJ1-5, with unresolved D. The CDR3 spans 15 residues. Germline CDR1 reads SGHRS; CDR2 reads YFSETQ. Trimming removed 5 bases from V and 4 bases from J, with 16 bases in between. CDR3 nucleotides: TGCGCCAGCAGGCCCGGTCCCGGGGATAATCAGCCCCAGCATTTT. It codes for CASRPGPGDNQPQHF.

CDR3 nucleotide sequence: TGCAGTGCCAGGTCCTGGCCAGGGGGCTGGGAGACCCAGTACTTC. Translated, it gives CSARSWPGGWETQYF. The chain has TRBV20-1 and TRBJ2-5; TRBD1 agrees at 8 bases. The CDR3 runs to 15 residues. Germline assignment: CDR1 DFQATT and CDR2 SNEGSKA (reference sequence). V lost 6 bases to trimming and J lost 5 bases; unmatched junction nucleotides: 14.

This chain connects TRBV10-3 to TRBJ1-1; D is unresolved. Trimming stripped 0 bases from V and 2 bases from J, with 7 bases between. The CDR3 spans 14 residues. The V gene's germline CDR1 is ENHRY and CDR2 SYGVKD. The CDR3 reads CAISESKGNTEAFF. The CDR3 nucleotides are TGTGCCATCAGTGAGTCGAAAGGAAACACTGAAGCTTTCTTT.

This clonotype came up many times. The chain combines TRBV13 with TRBJ2-3; weak D call: TRBD2 (5 bases). This CDR3 is built from 16 residues. Germline V gene sequence: CDR1 PRHDT, CDR2 FYEKMQ (reference sequence). The V end was cut by 5 bases, the J end by 2 bases, with 17 bases between. CDR3 nucleotides: TGTGCCAGCAGCCCCCTCCGGGAAACCACCACAGATACGCAGTATTTT. This translates into CASSPLRETTTDTQYF.

This clonotype was counted between two and nine times. The genes are TRBV27 and TRBJ2-5; the D call may be TRBD1 or TRBD2 (5 bases each). Trimming took 6 bases from V and 2 from J, leaving 22 bases between them. The CDR3 runs to 17 residues. Germline lookup yields CDR1 MNHEY and CDR2 SMNVEV (reference sequence). The CDR3 loop reads CASSPLGPGPGQETQYF. CDR3 nucleotides: TGTGCCAGCAGCCCCCTGGGTCCGGGGCCGGGGCAAGAGACCCAGTACTTC.

The J gene is TRBJ2-7, the V gene TRBV7-8, with 13 bases fitting TRBD2. CDR3 size: 14 residues. V shed 7 bases, J shed 4 bases, and the junction held 4 bases outside the gene matches. Per the germline V gene, CDR1 is SGHVS and CDR2 is FQNEAQ. This CDR3 reads CASTRTSGGYEQYV. The CDR3 DNA follows: TGTGCCAGCACCAGGACTAGCGGGGGATACGAGCAGTACGTC.

The CDR3 DNA sequence: TGTGCCACCGAGGACAGATTGAACACTGAAGCTTTCTTT. Encoded protein: CATEDRLNTEAFF. This chain uses TRBV7-6 with TRBJ1-1; weak D call: TRBD1 (6 bases). The V end lost 10 bases, the J end lost 0 bases, and 12 bases lay between the germline ends. The CDR3 length is 13 residues. CDR1 and CDR2 (germline): SGHVS, FNYEAQ.

Only a few counts were recorded for this clonotype. The chain combines TRBV6-1 with TRBJ2-7; 12 positions agree with TRBD2. The CDR3 has 14 amino acids. Germline V gives CDR1 MNHNS, CDR2 SASEGT. Here the CDR3 reads CASTLAGGSSEQYV. The DNA of the CDR3 is TGTGCCAGCACCCTAGCGGGGGGGTCCTCCGAGCAGTACGTC.

V usage is TRBV6-1 and J usage is TRBJ2-2, with D uncertain. The V gene lost 2 bases and the J gene lost 6 bases, with 4 bases spanning the gap. This CDR3 has 12 amino acids. Germline values: CDR1 MNHNS, CDR2 SASEGT. As DNA, the CDR3 is TGTGCCAGCAGTGAATGGTCCGGGGAGCTGTTTTTT. Translated, it gives CASSEWSGELFF.